The 17 T cell receptor beta chains below come from one sample, sequenced in a study of shared clonotypes between healthy human individuals. CD45RO-negative, CCR7-positively selected cells formed the naive CD8 fraction, excluding terminally differentiated effector memory CD45RA+ cells. Assay: immunoSEQ multiplex PCR; the TCRdb copy retains only in-frame clones and omits some. Among millions of clones listed, about 92% were seen once. Sequenced: naive CD8+ T cells from PBMCs. Every receptor here comes from a man younger than 30 in good health. Some clones in this sample may be carry-over from other donors' samples.

The J gene is TRBJ1-1, the V gene TRBV11-1, with D unclear. Trimming removed 4 bases from V and 5 bases from J, with 8 bases in between. Germline V gene sequence: CDR1 SGHAT, CDR2 FQDESV (reference sequence). CDR3 length equals 12 residues. The CDR3 reads CASSSGRTEAFF. The CDR3 DNA reads as TGTGCCAGCAGCTCGGGGAGGACTGAAGCTTTCTTT. The full variable domain, its missing parts supplied by reference TRBV11-1 and TRBJ1-1, is EAEVAQSPRYKITEKSQAVAFWCDPISGHATLYWYRQILGQGPELLVQFQDESVVDDSQLPKDRFSAERLKGVDSTLKIQPAELGDSAMYLCASSSGRTEAFFGQGTRLTVV.

V and J are TRBV27 and TRBJ2-3, with D uncertain. Germline loops: CDR1 MNHEY, CDR2 SMNVEV (reference sequence). The CDR3 is 13 amino acids. Deletions cut 5 bases from V and 9 bases from J, with 15 bases between. This chain's CDR3 is CASSVTGPTTQYF. CDR3 nucleotides: TGTGCCAGCAGTGTCACGGGCCCCACAACGCAGTATTTT.

The chain recombines TRBV18 with TRBJ2-1; 11 bases map to TRBD2. J lost 8 bases, V lost 1 base, and 7 bases had no gene match. Germline values: CDR1 KGHSH, CDR2 LQKENI. The CDR3 loop spans 16 amino acids. The CDR3 bases are TGTGCCAGCTCACCACGGTTAGCGGGAGGGGTGTATGAGCAGTTCTTC. It is translated as CASSPRLAGGVYEQFF. Drawing the rest from reference TRBV18 and TRBJ2-1, the complete variable domain is NAGVMQNPRHLVRRRGQEARLRCSPMKGHSHVYWYRQLPEEGLKFMVYLQKENIIDESGMPKERFSAEFPKEGPSILRIQQVVRGDSAAYFCASSPRLAGGVYEQFFGPGTRLTVL.

This clone was counted a single time. V gene TRBV7-9 combines with J gene TRBJ1-2, with 7 bases matching TRBD1. Germline V gene data show CDR1 as SEHNR and CDR2 as FQNEAQ (reference sequence). The CDR3 contains 16 residues. The V segment lost 5 bases and the J segment 0 bases; nucleotides outside the gene matches: 9. CDR3 bases: TGTGCCAGCAGCCTCTTCGACAGGGTGACTAACTATGGCTACACCTTC. Translation gives CASSLFDRVTNYGYTF.

The gene calls are TRBV27 and TRBJ1-3, with D maybe TRBD1 (6 bases). V lost 3 bases to trimming and J lost 2 bases, with 8 bases between them. This CDR3 contains 14 residues. Germline lookup yields CDR1 MNHEY and CDR2 SMNVEV (reference sequence). This CDR3 reads CASSFSGAGNTIYF. In nucleotides, the CDR3 is TGTGCCAGCAGTTTCTCAGGGGCTGGAAACACCATATATTTT.

The rearrangement links TRBV9 to TRBJ2-5; 10 bases agree with TRBD1. This CDR3 has 17 residues. V shed 0 bases and J 4 bases; nucleotides not matched to a gene: 9. CDR1 SGDLS and CDR2 YYNGEE come from the germline V gene. CDR3 sequence reads: CASSVVGDRGFGETQYF. As DNA, the CDR3 is TGTGCCAGCAGCGTAGTTGGGGACAGGGGTTTTGGAGAGACCCAGTACTTC.

The chain combines TRBV30 with TRBJ1-5, with D perhaps TRBD1 (6 bases). The CDR3 is 14 amino acids. V lost 3 bases to trimming and J lost 3 bases, with 12 bases between them. Germline V gives CDR1 GTSNPN, CDR2 SVGIG (reference sequence). The CDR3: CAWSRDTYNQPQHF. The CDR3 DNA reads TGTGCCTGGAGCCGGGACACATACAATCAGCCCCAGCATTTT.

This rearrangement joins TRBV6-1 to TRBJ1-5, with D perhaps matching TRBD1 (5 bases). The germline V gene encodes CDR1 MNHNS and CDR2 SASEGT. The CDR3 contains 15 residues. Trimming took 6 bases from V and 1 from J, leaving 13 bases between them. CDR3 loop: CASSVNRGSNQPQHF. CDR3 sequence (DNA): TGTGCCAGCAGCGTGAATCGGGGGAGCAATCAGCCCCAGCATTTT.

This clone was seen only once. V is TRBV7-3 and J is TRBJ2-1, with TRBD1 matching over 8 bases. With 6 bases clipped from V and 3 bases from J, the junction kept 10 bases outside the gene matches. The CDR3 extends over 16 amino acids. Germline V gene lookup returns CDR1 SGHTA and CDR2 FQGTGA. CDR3 loop: CASRDPGQEIYNEQFF. The DNA of the CDR3 is TGTGCCAGCAGGGATCCGGGACAGGAGATCTACAATGAGCAGTTCTTC.

The CDR3 DNA follows: TGTGCCAGCAGCTCGGAGTTTCACGAGCAGTACTTC. As protein: CASSSEFHEQYF. The chain employs TRBV7-9 and TRBJ2-7; D is undetermined. Germline V gene data show CDR1 as SEHNR and CDR2 as FQNEAQ (reference sequence). This CDR3 is 12 amino acids long. Between the trimmed V and J ends, which lost 4 bases and 5 bases, there was a span of 9 bases.

The chain uses TRBV4-3 and TRBJ2-7; tentatively, D is TRBD1 (5 bases). V was shortened by 0 bases and J by 2 bases, with 11 bases between the two germline ends. Germline V gives CDR1 LGHNA, CDR2 YSLEER. The CDR3 has 15 residues. The CDR3 nucleotides read TGCGCCAGCAGCCAAGATACAGGTGTCACCTACGAGCAGTACTTC. The encoded protein is CASSQDTGVTYEQYF.

The chain combines TRBV7-8 with TRBJ2-5, with no clear D. This CDR3 comprises 14 residues. From germline, CDR1 is SGHVS and CDR2 FQNEAQ. Trimming removed 1 base at V and 5 bases at J, with 11 bases between. CDR3 in amino acids: CASSLVRQLETQYF. Here the CDR3 DNA reads TGTGCCAGCAGCTTAGTTCGGCAGCTTGAGACCCAGTACTTC.

This clone appeared a single time. The chain has TRBV15 and TRBJ2-7; a weak D match, TRBD1 (6 bases). The CDR3 covers 18 residues. Between the trimmed V and J ends, which lost 5 bases and 2 bases, there was a span of 25 bases. Germline CDR1 is LNHNV and CDR2 is YYDKDF (reference sequence). For the CDR3, the DNA is TGTGCCACCAGCGGCCATACACAGGGCCCAAGGGGAACCTACGAGCAGTACTTC. It codes for CATSGHTQGPRGTYEQYF. Drawing the rest from reference TRBV15 and TRBJ2-7, the complete variable domain is DAMVIQNPRYQVTQFGKPVTLSCSQTLNHNVMYWYQQKSSQAPKLLFHYYDKDFNNEADTPDNFQSRRPNTSFCFLDIRSPGLGDTAMYLCATSGHTQGPRGTYEQYFGPGTRLTVT.

The rearrangement uses TRBV13 and TRBJ2-7; TRBD2 matches 12 bases. The CDR3 has 17 residues. Trimming cost V 3 bases and J 0 bases; bases outside gene matches: 6. Germline values: CDR1 PRHDT, CDR2 FYEKMQ (reference sequence). This CDR3 reads CASSFTLAGGSSYEQYF. The CDR3 bases are TGTGCCAGCAGCTTCACCCTAGCGGGAGGGAGCTCCTACGAGCAGTACTTC.

The CDR3 sequence is CASSLFSKYNEQFF. CDR3 in DNA: TGTGCCAGCAGTTTATTCTCCAAATACAATGAGCAGTTCTTC. V and J are TRBV27 and TRBJ2-1; D unclear. The CDR3 totals 14 residues. V lost 1 base and J lost 4, with 8 bases in between. Looked up from germline, CDR1 is MNHEY and CDR2 is SMNVEV (reference sequence).

Remarks on this clone: Different DNA sequences within this sample yield the same CDR3. This chain joins TRBV27 and TRBJ2-7, with TRBD1 as a possible D gene (6 bases). The V gene lost 2 bases and the J gene lost 1 base, with 12 bases spanning the gap. Per the germline V gene, CDR1 is MNHEY and CDR2 is SMNVEV (reference sequence). The CDR3 consists of 15 residues. The CDR3 protein is CASSLLQGGSYEQYF. The CDR3 nucleotides read TGTGCCAGCAGTTTACTACAGGGTGGGTCCTACGAGCAGTACTTC.

This rearrangement joins TRBV7-9 to TRBJ2-3; D unclear. Germline V lookup: CDR1 SEHNR, CDR2 FQNEAQ (reference sequence). The V gene lost 4 bases and the J gene lost 0 bases, with 23 bases spanning the gap. This CDR3 has 19 amino acids. CDR3 region: CASSSTFSPGSSSTDTQYF. The CDR3 region has the DNA TGTGCCAGCAGCTCGACCTTTTCCCCCGGGTCTTCTAGCACAGATACGCAGTATTTT.